This T cell receptor beta chain was sequenced for a study of metastatic and nonmetastatic thyroid tumors. About the study: Thyroid patients, malignant and benign, had repertoires compared across blood and tumor or nodule tissue.

This CDR3 is built from 17 residues. The J segment lost 0 bases and the V segment lost 2 bases, leaving 9 bases of the junction unmatched. CDR1 LGHNA and CDR2 YSLEER come from the germline V gene. This clone was observed at least ten times. Its antigen remains unknown. Findings and limits, study-wide: Significantly higher TCR beta diversity was reportedly seen in malignant thyroid tumors than benign nodules, in blood and tumor.

Patients had received no treatment of any kind before thyroid surgery. With MiXCR, TCRdb called clones anew from the PCR reads. Among tens of thousands of clones listed, approximately 11% were seen once. The receptor's source is a female donor with papillary thyroid cancer or a benign thyroid nodule (not recorded which). Some clones in this sample may be carry-over from other donors' samples. V is TRBV4-3 and J is TRBJ2-7; 8 bases match TRBD1. Source material: blood. CDR3 nucleotides: TGCGCCAGCAGCCAACATCTTGGACAGGGAAGCTCCTACGAGCAGTACTTC. It is translated as CASSQHLGQGSSYEQYF.